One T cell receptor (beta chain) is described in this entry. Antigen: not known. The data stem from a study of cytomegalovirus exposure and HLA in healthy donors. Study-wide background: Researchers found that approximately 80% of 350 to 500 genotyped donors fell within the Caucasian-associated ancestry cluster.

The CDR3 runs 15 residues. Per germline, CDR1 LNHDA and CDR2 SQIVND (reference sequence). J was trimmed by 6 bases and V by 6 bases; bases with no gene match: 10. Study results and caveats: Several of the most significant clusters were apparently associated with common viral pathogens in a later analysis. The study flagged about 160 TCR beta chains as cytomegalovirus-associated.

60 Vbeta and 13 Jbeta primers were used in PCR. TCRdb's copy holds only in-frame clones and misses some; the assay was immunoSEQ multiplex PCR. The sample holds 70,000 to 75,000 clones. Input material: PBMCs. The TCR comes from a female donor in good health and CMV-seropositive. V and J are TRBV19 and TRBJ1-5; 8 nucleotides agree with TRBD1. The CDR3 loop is CASSPGQGRTQPQHF. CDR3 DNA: TGTGCCAGTAGCCCCGGACAGGGAAGGACTCAGCCCCAGCATTTT.